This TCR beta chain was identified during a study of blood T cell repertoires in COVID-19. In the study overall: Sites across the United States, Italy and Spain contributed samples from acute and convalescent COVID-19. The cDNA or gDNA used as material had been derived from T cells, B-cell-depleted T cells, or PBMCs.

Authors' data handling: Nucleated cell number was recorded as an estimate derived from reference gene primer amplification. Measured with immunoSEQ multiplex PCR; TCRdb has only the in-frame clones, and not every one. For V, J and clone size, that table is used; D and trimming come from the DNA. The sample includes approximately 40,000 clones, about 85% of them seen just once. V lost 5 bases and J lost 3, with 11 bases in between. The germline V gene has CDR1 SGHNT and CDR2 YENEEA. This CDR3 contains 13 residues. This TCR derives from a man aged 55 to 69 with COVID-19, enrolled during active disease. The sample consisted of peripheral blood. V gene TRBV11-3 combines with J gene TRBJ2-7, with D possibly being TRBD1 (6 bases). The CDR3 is CASSGRQDYEQYF. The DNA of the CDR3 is TGTGCCAGCAGCGGCCGACAGGACTACGAGCAGTACTTC.